This T cell receptor (beta chain) was sequenced for a study of blood T cell repertoires in COVID-19. About the study: From the United States, Italy and Spain came samples of acute and convalescent COVID-19. From T cells, B-cell-depleted T cells, or PBMCs came the material, which was cDNA or gDNA.

Enrolment of Seattle patients took place during active infection, and they were followed longitudinally. In the original workflow: Reference gene primers were amplified, and this amplification served to estimate nucleated cell counts. Repertoires were generated with immunoSEQ multiplex PCR, while TCRdb's copy carries only in-frame clones and drops some. The D gene and trimming were derived from the DNA, and the V and J assignments and clone size from that table. Here the sample spans some 450,000 clones, roughly 88% being singletons. V gave up 6 bases and J gave up 4 bases, with 15 bases separating them. From germline, CDR1 is MNHEY and CDR2 SMNVEV (reference sequence). The CDR3 covers 15 residues.

The receptor was derived from a woman aged 50 to 60 with COVID-19, enrolled during active disease. The sequencing input was peripheral blood. The chain couples TRBV27 to TRBJ2-2, with a possible D match to TRBD2 (6 bases). The CDR3 DNA reads as TGTGCCAGCAGCGCCTCGGAGGGGAGCACCGGGGAGCTGTTTTTT. Protein: CASSASEGSTGELFF.